The clone carrying this TCR beta chain was counted only a few times. The J segment lost 4 bases and the V segment lost 3 bases, leaving 4 bases of the junction unmatched. This CDR3 comprises 16 residues. Per the germline V gene, CDR1 is MGHDK and CDR2 is SYGVNS. These data are taken from a study of T-cell reconstitution after alpha-beta-depleted transplantation in children. This sample's TCRbeta library carried unique molecular identifier barcodes. TCRdb fed the PCR reads into MiXCR, producing one record per CDR3 protein. Of approximately 91,000 distinct CDR3 sequences in the sample, roughly 8.4% are singletons; the top ten hold 6.9%.

The sequencing here drew on PBMCs from the stem cell graft donor, taken from the stem cell graft. V usage is TRBV25-1 and J usage is TRBJ2-3; 13 positions match TRBD2. This sequence was found in a human donor who donated a stem cell graft to a child with congenital amegakaryocytic thrombocytopenia. The CDR3 DNA follows: TGTGCCAGCAGTGAGGGACTAGCGGGAAGGGCAGATACGCAGTATTTT. Its protein product is CASSEGLAGRADTQYF.